One and the same sample provided the 20 T cell receptor beta chains below, sequenced in a study of T cell changes during pregnancy in multiple sclerosis. The assay was immunoSEQ multiplex PCR, and TCRdb's table has in-frame clones only and misses some. This table holds fewer than 85,000 clones, around 91% found once. Sequencing was performed on peripheral blood, taken before pregnancy. The receptors originated from a female donor with multiple sclerosis, enrolled in a pregnancy study.

This clone was seen a single time. The V gene is TRBV5-1, the J gene TRBJ2-7; the match to TRBD1 covers 12 bases. The germline V gene has CDR1 SGHRS and CDR2 YFSETQ. The trim removed 4 bases at V and 5 bases at J, leaving 10 bases unmatched. The CDR3 sequence is 16 residues long. The CDR3 region has the DNA TGCGCCAGCAGCATCGCCGGGACAGGGGGCTTCAACGAGCAGTACTTC. Protein sequence: CASSIAGTGGFNEQYF.

V usage is TRBV19 and J usage is TRBJ2-3; D uncertain. Per germline, CDR1 LNHDA and CDR2 SQIVND (reference sequence). CDR3 size: 15 residues. The V and J ends lost 5 bases and 2 bases respectively, with 14 bases between them. CDR3 in DNA: TGTGCCAGTAGTGAACAAGAGGTCATCACAGATACGCAGTATTTT. This codes for CASSEQEVITDTQYF.

V gene TRBV4-3 combines with J gene TRBJ1-6, with 9 positions matching TRBD1. CDR1 and CDR2 from the germline V gene are LGHNA and YSLEER. The CDR3 consists of 16 residues. V gave up 0 bases and J gave up 8 bases; unmatched junction bases: 5. The CDR3 loop is CASSQDGQGLHSPLHF. In DNA form, the CDR3 reads TGCGCCAGCAGCCAAGATGGACAGGGGCTCCATTCACCCCTCCACTTT.

The rearrangement joins TRBV15 to TRBJ1-3; D gene unclear. V lost 0 bases, J lost 2 bases, and 8 bases lay in between. Germline values: CDR1 LNHNV, CDR2 YYDKDF (reference sequence). CDR3 size: 15 residues. CDR3 loop: CATSRDRGPGNTIYF. For the CDR3, the DNA is TGTGCCACCAGCAGAGATCGCGGGCCTGGAAACACCATATATTTT.

This chain joins TRBV4-3 and TRBJ2-1; a possible D gene is TRBD1 (6 bases). Germline lookup yields CDR1 LGHNA and CDR2 YSLEER. With 4 bases removed from V and 0 bases from J, the gap between germline ends came to 13 bases. The CDR3 sequence is 16 residues long. The CDR3 DNA reads TGCGCCAGCAGCCTCTGGACAGTGAACTCCTACAATGAGCAGTTCTTC. Its translation is CASSLWTVNSYNEQFF.

V usage is TRBV5-1 and J usage is TRBJ1-2; D gene unclear. Germline V gives CDR1 SGHRS, CDR2 YFSETQ. CDR3 size: 14 residues. V gave up 4 bases and J gave up 0 bases, with 10 bases separating them. This chain's CDR3 is CASSRGYSNYGYTF. In DNA, the CDR3 is TGCGCCAGCAGCCGAGGTTATTCTAACTATGGCTACACCTTC.

The V and J genes are TRBV18 and TRBJ1-1; 11 bases match TRBD1. CDR1 and CDR2 from the germline V gene are KGHSH and LQKENI. The J segment lost 4 bases and the V segment lost 6 bases, leaving 7 bases of the junction unmatched. The CDR3 consists of 15 residues. The CDR3 here is CASSLMGQGGTEAFF. DNA for the CDR3: TGTGCCAGCTCCCTAATGGGACAGGGGGGCACTGAAGCTTTCTTT.

The chain has TRBV6-5 and TRBJ1-3; D not resolved. The length of the CDR3 is 16 residues. V dropped 0 bases and J dropped 0 bases, with 9 bases sitting between them. Germline CDR1 is MNHEY and CDR2 is SVGAGI. CDR3 region: CASSYSVASSGNTIYF. The CDR3, as DNA: TGTGCCAGCAGTTACTCGGTAGCGAGCTCTGGAAACACCATATATTTT.

This sequence joins TRBV4-3 and TRBJ1-2; maybe TRBD1 (5 bases). Germline CDR1 and CDR2: LGHNA and YSLEER. V was pared by 1 base and J by 6 bases, with 12 bases between. The CDR3 loop spans 14 amino acids. CDR3 nucleotide sequence: TGCGCCAGCAGCCAAGGTTGGGGGGGAAATGGCTACACCTTC. It specifies CASSQGWGGNGYTF.

This clone has only a few counts. This chain connects TRBV27 to TRBJ1-3; 7 bases are shared with TRBD1. CDR3 size: 14 residues. The V gene's germline CDR1 is MNHEY and CDR2 SMNVEV (reference sequence). V gave up 6 bases and J gave up 2 bases; unmatched junction bases: 4. This CDR3 reads CASRTTGTGNTIYF. In nucleotides, the CDR3 is TGTGCCAGCAGGACGACAGGGACTGGAAACACCATATATTTT.

The V gene is TRBV7-6, the J gene TRBJ2-1; TRBD2 matches at 13 bases. V was clipped by 1 base and J by 6 bases; unmatched bases: 3. This CDR3 comprises 16 residues. Per germline, CDR1 SGHVS and CDR2 FNYEAQ. The DNA of the CDR3 is TGTGCCAGCAGCTTAGTCGGGACTAGCGGGGTCAATGAGCAGTTCTTC. This encodes CASSLVGTSGVNEQFF.

V and J are TRBV11-2 and TRBJ2-7; 7 nucleotides line up with TRBD2. V lost 2 bases, J lost 4 bases, and 5 bases stayed unmatched. The CDR3 covers 14 residues. Per the germline V gene, CDR1 is SGHAT and CDR2 is FQNNGV. The CDR3 loop is CASSLRAGRYEQYF. Here the CDR3 DNA reads TGTGCCAGCAGCTTAAGAGCGGGGAGGTACGAGCAGTACTTC.

V is TRBV4-1 and J is TRBJ2-1; 8 nucleotides line up with TRBD1. Germline CDR1 is MGHRA and CDR2 is YSYEKL. V shed 6 bases, J shed 5 bases, and the junction held 3 bases outside the gene matches. The CDR3 totals 13 residues. CDR3 bases: TGCGCCAGCAGAGGACAGGGTAACAATGAGCAGTTCTTC. As protein: CASRGQGNNEQFF.

V gene TRBV14 combines with J gene TRBJ2-7, with D perhaps matching TRBD2 (5 bases). The CDR3 covers 12 residues. CDR1 is SGHDN, CDR2 FVKESK, per germline. V was cut by 0 bases and J by 6 bases, with 6 bases left in between. DNA of the CDR3: TGTGCCAGCAGCCAAGAGGCGGGCGAGCAGTACTTC. Amino acids: CASSQEAGEQYF.

In this sample, this clone turned up once. The chain joins TRBV28 to TRBJ2-3, with D perhaps matching TRBD2 (7 bases). This CDR3 has 15 residues. The germline CDR1 and CDR2 sequences are MDHEN and SYDVKM. V lost 7 bases and J lost 0, with 14 bases in between. The CDR3 DNA reads as TGTGCCAGCAAGGCGGCGGGGGCGAGCACAGATACGCAGTATTTT. Its translation is CASKAAGASTDTQYF.

This clone was seen only once. CDR3 coding DNA: TGTGCCAGCAGCGTAGTGGGCTTTGGGGCCAACGTCCTGACTTTC. This translates into CASSVVGFGANVLTF. This sequence joins TRBV9 and TRBJ2-6; D gene unclear. Per germline, CDR1 SGDLS and CDR2 YYNGEE. Trimming removed 0 bases at V and 3 bases at J, with 7 bases between. The CDR3 runs 15 residues.

The chain employs TRBV4-3 and TRBJ1-3; a possible D gene is TRBD1 (5 bases). The CDR3 has 15 residues. Trimming left V 0 bases short and J 3 bases short, with 9 bases between. Germline CDR1 reads LGHNA; CDR2 reads YSLEER. The CDR3 loop is CASSQDWGGGNTIYF. The CDR3 region has the DNA TGCGCCAGCAGCCAAGATTGGGGGGGTGGAAACACCATATATTTT.

V and J are TRBV5-1 and TRBJ1-2; tentatively, D is TRBD1 (6 bases). V was shortened by 1 base and J by 7 bases, with 11 bases between the two germline ends. There are 13 residues in the CDR3. CDR1 is SGHRS and CDR2 is YFSETQ in the germline V gene. The CDR3 spells CASSLRGASGYTF. As DNA, the CDR3 is TGCGCCAGCAGCTTGCGGGGGGCTAGTGGCTACACCTTC.

The gene calls are TRBV7-3 and TRBJ2-1; D might be TRBD1 (5 bases). The germline gives CDR1 SGHTA, CDR2 FQGTGA. This CDR3 has 13 amino acids. Trimming cost V 3 bases and J 4 bases, with 7 bases left between them. The CDR3 sequence is CASSLSGYNEQFF. CDR3 in DNA: TGTGCCAGCAGCTTGTCAGGGTACAATGAGCAGTTCTTC.

V and J are TRBV29-1 and TRBJ2-7, with D hard to call. This CDR3 is built from 13 residues. Trimming removed 4 bases at V and 1 base at J, with 11 bases between. Germline values: CDR1 SQVTM, CDR2 ANQGSEA. CDR3 DNA sequence: TGCAGCGTTGTCACCCAGACATCCTACGAGCAGTACTTC. Amino acid sequence: CSVVTQTSYEQYF.